The 20 T cell receptor beta chains below were found in one sample sequenced in a study of tumor and adjacent non-tumor tissue in lung cancer. TCRbeta libraries were built with three rounds of nested PCR, modified from ARM-PCR. Each CDR3 protein is one row after TCRdb ran MiXCR on the multiplex PCR reads. The sample yields tens of thousands of distinct CDR3 sequences, around 71% seen once. No cell sorting was done before RNA was extracted from the tissue. Sequencing was done on a sample of lung tumor tissue. The receptors here all came from a man in his 60s with non-small cell lung cancer.

Comments on this clonotype: Since the CDR3 does not end with the conserved phenylalanine or tryptophan, this likely comes from a read error. Because the CDR3's place on the DNA is in doubt, the DNA is left out and the CDR3 is given as listed by TCRdb. This sequence joins TRBV11-2 and TRBJ1-2. The CDR3 extends over 15 residues, inclusive of both ends. CDR1 SGHAT and CDR2 FQNNGV come from the germline V gene. The CDR3 is CASSLRGPNNYGYTL.

Details on this clonotype: Compared with germline, one end of the junction differs, possibly owing to a read error. The chain is built from TRBV11-2 and TRBJ2-2, with a weak D call TRBD2 (5 bases). Per germline, CDR1 SGHAT and CDR2 FQNNGV. CDR3 size: 13 residues. The CDR3: CASSLEGTGELFF. The DNA for the CDR3 is TGTGCCAGCAGCTTAGAAGGCACCGGGGAACTGTTTTTT.

Concerning this clonotype itself: A read error may produce the germline difference seen at one junction end. The rearrangement links TRBV4-1 to TRBJ1-1; D gene uncertain. The length of the CDR3 is 13 residues. Looked up from germline, CDR1 is MGHRA and CDR2 is YSYEKL. The CDR3 reads CASNQASNVEAFF. The CDR3 DNA is TGCGCCAGCAACCAAGCTAGCAACGTTGAAGCTTTCTTT.

The sample holds many counts of this clonotype. The chain couples TRBV5-1 to TRBJ2-7, with 7 bases identical to TRBD2. CDR3 length equals 15 residues. CDR1 and CDR2 from the germline V gene are SGHRS and YFSETQ. The ends lost 4 bases at V and 2 bases at J; junction bases unmatched: 9. As DNA, the CDR3 is TGCGCCAGCAGCCCTGGCGCGGGGAGGGCCTACGAGCAGTACTTC. The encoded protein is CASSPGAGRAYEQYF.

A word on this clonotype: The conserved closing phenylalanine or tryptophan is absent in this CDR3, likely reflecting a read error. The chain links TRBV6-2 or TRBV6-3 to TRBJ2-1; 7 nucleotides line up with TRBD2. The CDR3 contains 16 residues. Germline lookup yields CDR1 MNHEY and CDR2 SVGEGT. V shed 5 bases and J 3 bases; nucleotides not matched to a gene: 10. CDR3 DNA sequence: TGTGCCAGCAGTCCCTCAGAGACTAGCCGCTACAATGAGCAGTTCTAC. Protein product: CASSPSETSRYNEQFY.

V gene TRBV12-3 or TRBV12-4 combines with J gene TRBJ2-7, with a weak D call TRBD1 (6 bases). The CDR3 runs to 14 residues. V gave up 6 bases and J gave up 7 bases, with 19 bases separating them. Here the CDR3 reads CASSPRAIQGEQYF. Here the CDR3 DNA reads TGTGCCAGCAGCCCCCGAGCTATACAGGGTGAGCAGTACTTC.

The rearrangement links TRBV11-2 to TRBJ2-1; no clear D gene. The CDR3 is 9 residues long. The V and J ends lost 11 bases and 7 bases respectively, with 6 bases between them. The germline CDR1 and CDR2 sequences are SGHAT and FQNNGV. The CDR3 here is CAAGNEQFF. CDR3 in DNA: TGTGCCGCTGGGAATGAGCAGTTCTTC.

This clonotype was found once. In nucleotides, the CDR3 is TGTGCCAGCAGCCAAGTTGCAGGCTCCGGGACTAGCATTGCCCACGAGCAGTACTTC. Translated, it gives CASSQVAGSGTSIAHEQYF. This sequence joins TRBV4-2 and TRBJ2-7; 9 bases fit TRBD2. With V trimmed by 1 base and J by 5 bases, 18 bases remained unmatched. This CDR3 region has 19 residues. Germline-derived CDR1 and CDR2 are LGHNA and YNFKEQ.

As concerns this clonotype: This sequence may be a read error, since a much larger clone differs from it by one base. The J gene is TRBJ2-3, the V gene TRBV6-5; possible D gene TRBD1, 7 bases. The V gene's germline CDR1 is MNHEY and CDR2 SVGAGI. The length of the CDR3 is 12 residues. The CDR3 reads CTSSPGGNTQYF. The CDR3, as DNA: TGTACCAGCAGTCCAGGGGGGAATACGCAGTATTTT.

On this clonotype itself: A read error may produce the germline difference seen at one junction end. In nucleotides, the CDR3 is TGTGCCAACAGCTTAGTTAAGAGACTAGCGGCCTCATACAATGAGCAGTTCTTC. Protein sequence: CANSLVKRLAASYNEQFF. This chain links TRBV11-3 with TRBJ2-1; 9 nucleotides align to TRBD2. The CDR3 has 18 residues. The germline gives CDR1 SGHNT, CDR2 YENEEA. The full variable domain, in which reference TRBV11-3 and TRBJ2-1 provide the parts outside the CDR3, is EAGVVQSPRYKIIEKKQPVAFWCNPISGHNTLYWYLQNLGQGPELLIRYENEEAVDDSQLPKDRFSAERLKGVDSTLKIQPAELGDSAVYLCANSLVKRLAASYNEQFFGPGTRLTVL.

This clonotype has a count of ten or more. A read error is possible here, since a much larger clone lies one base away. The chain is built from TRBV6-2 or TRBV6-3 and TRBJ2-1, with 7 bases that match TRBD1. The V segment lost 7 bases and the J segment 7 bases; nucleotides outside the gene matches: 7. Germline CDR1 MNHEY, CDR2 SVGEGT. There are 13 residues in the CDR3. CDR3 sequence reads: CASKPQGVNEQFF. In DNA form, the CDR3 reads TGTGCCAGCAAACCCCAGGGGGTGAATGAGCAGTTCTTC.

For this clonotype: A junction end diverges from the germline sequence, so it may reflect a read error. The chain couples TRBV2 to TRBJ2-2, with no clear D. The germline V gene has CDR1 SNHLY and CDR2 FYNNEI. CDR3 length: 16 residues. The CDR3 DNA reads as TGTGCCAGCAGTGCCCGATCACCACCGAACACCAGGGAGCTGTTTTTT. It translates to CASSARSPPNTRELFF.

The sample holds many counts of this clonotype. The chain links TRBV2 to TRBJ2-7; 12 nucleotides match TRBD1. Looked up from germline, CDR1 is SNHLY and CDR2 is FYNNEI. The ends lost 0 bases at V and 2 bases at J; junction bases unmatched: 11. This CDR3 has 19 amino acids. CDR3 loop: CASSEAPGQGARMTYEQYF. CDR3 DNA: TGTGCCAGCAGTGAAGCGCCGGGACAGGGGGCGAGGATGACCTACGAGCAGTACTTC.

In the case of this clonotype: The junction does not match germline at one end; this may be a read error. Here the CDR3 DNA reads TGTGCCAACAGCCAAGCACAGGCTATCGGATCGTTAGCCAAAAACATTCAGTACTTC. This encodes CANSQAQAIGSLAKNIQYF. The chain couples TRBV4-2 to TRBJ2-4; D is perhaps TRBD1 (5 bases). The CDR3 has 19 residues. Germline V gene sequence: CDR1 LGHNA, CDR2 YNFKEQ.

This clonotype has a count of ten or more. J is TRBJ2-7 and V is TRBV5-1; D ambiguous. Germline V lookup: CDR1 SGHRS, CDR2 YFSETQ. CDR3 length: 15 residues. V was trimmed by 0 bases and J by 2 bases, leaving 12 bases between them. The CDR3 nucleotides are TGCGCCAGCAGCTTGGAGGCAGGTCCAGCCTACGAGCAGTACTTC. Translated, it gives CASSLEAGPAYEQYF.

Comment on this clonotype: At one end, the junction sequence differs from germline, possibly due to a read error. The rearrangement uses TRBV7-9 and TRBJ1-2; TRBD1 might be the D (6 bases). The CDR3 loop spans 14 amino acids. The germline CDR1 and CDR2 sequences are SEHNR and FQNEAQ (reference sequence). The CDR3 nucleotides are TGTGCCAGTAGCCCCCCCTGGACAGACTATGGCTACCCCTTC. Residues: CASSPPWTDYGYPF.

This clonotype was found many times. At one of its ends the junction is not consistent with the germline gene, which may arise from a read error. The V and J genes are TRBV28 and TRBJ2-7; D is unclear. This CDR3 has 11 residues. Germline CDR1 and CDR2: MDHEN and SYDVKM. Here the CDR3 reads CASSLPDYMNF. CDR3 DNA sequence: TGTGCCAGCAGTTTACCGGATTATATGAACTTC.

V usage is TRBV12-3 or TRBV12-4 and J usage is TRBJ1-1, with D maybe TRBD1 (5 bases). This CDR3 is built from 16 residues. The CDR3 loop reads CVSSFRRGRKNTEAFF. Here the CDR3 DNA reads TGTGTCAGTAGTTTCCGACGGGGACGGAAGAACACTGAAGCTTTCTTT.

This rearrangement joins TRBV11-1 to TRBJ2-1; D tentatively fits TRBD1 or TRBD2 (6 bases each). The V gene lost 3 bases and the J gene lost 16 bases, with 22 bases spanning the gap. The CDR3 covers 14 residues. Germline values: CDR1 SGHAT, CDR2 FQDESV (reference sequence). CDR3 sequence reads: CASSFVGRQDERFF. The CDR3 bases are TGTGCCAGCAGCTTCGTCGGGAGACAGGATGAGCGATTCTTC.

Relative to its sample, this clonotype is medium-sized. The chain combines TRBV11-2 with TRBJ2-1; D is possibly TRBD1 (5 bases). From germline, CDR1 is SGHAT and CDR2 FQNNGV. V lost 1 base and J lost 10, with 11 bases in between. The CDR3 is made up of 13 amino acids. CDR3 coding DNA: TGTGCCAGCAGCTTAGCCCAGGGAATGGAGCAGTTCTTC. Translation: CASSLAQGMEQFF.